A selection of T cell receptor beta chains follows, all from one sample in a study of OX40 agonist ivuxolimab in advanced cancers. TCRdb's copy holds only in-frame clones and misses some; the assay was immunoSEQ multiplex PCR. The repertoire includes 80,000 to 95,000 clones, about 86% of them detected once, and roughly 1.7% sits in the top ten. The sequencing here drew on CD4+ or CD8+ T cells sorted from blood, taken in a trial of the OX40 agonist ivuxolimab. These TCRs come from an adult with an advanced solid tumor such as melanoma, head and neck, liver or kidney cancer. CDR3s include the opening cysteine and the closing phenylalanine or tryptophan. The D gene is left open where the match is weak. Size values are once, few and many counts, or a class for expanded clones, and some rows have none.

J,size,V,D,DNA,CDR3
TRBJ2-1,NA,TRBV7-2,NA,TGTGCCAGCAGCTTAGGAGGGCATGGTGAGCAGTTCTTC,CASSLGGHGEQFF
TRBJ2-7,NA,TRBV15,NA,TGTGCCACCAGCAGGCCACCGTCTACCGAGCAGTACTTC,CATSRPPSTEQYF
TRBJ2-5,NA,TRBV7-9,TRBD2,TGTGCCAGCAGCTTAGGGAGCGGGGGGGTCCAAGAGACCCAGTACTTC,CASSLGSGGVQETQYF
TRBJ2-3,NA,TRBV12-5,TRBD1,TGTGCTAGTGGTAAGGGACAGGGAGGCACAGATACGCAGTATTTT,CASGKGQGGTDTQYF
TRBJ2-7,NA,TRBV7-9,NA,TGTGCCAGCAGCTTAGAGGGGGGCCTCTACGAGCAGTACTTC,CASSLEGGLYEQYF
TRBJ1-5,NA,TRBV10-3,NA,TGTGCCATCAGTGAGTCAACAGAACAGCCCCAGCATTTT,CAISESTEQPQHF
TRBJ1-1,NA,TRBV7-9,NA,TGTGCCAGCAGCTACGGATCCTGGAGCGAAGCTTTCTTT,CASSYGSWSEAFF
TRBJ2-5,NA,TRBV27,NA,TGTGCCAGCAGTTTATCCGGGGTAGTGGCGACCCAGTACTTC,CASSLSGVVATQYF
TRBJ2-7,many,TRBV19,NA,TGTGCCAGTAGTCACGAACTTACAGGGCCCTACGAGCAGTACTTC,CASSHELTGPYEQYF
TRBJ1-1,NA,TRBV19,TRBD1,TGTGCCAGTAGTACAACCTATTCACAGGGGAGAGCGTACACTGAAGCTTTCTTT,CASSTTYSQGRAYTEAFF
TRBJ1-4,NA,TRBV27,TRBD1,TGTACCAGCAGTTTATACGGGACAGGGTTACCCCGTACAACTAATGAAAAACTGTTTTTT,CTSSLYGTGLPRTTNEKLFF
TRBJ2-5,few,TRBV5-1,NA,TGCGCCAGCAGCTTCCCGGGGGCGGGGGAAGAGACCCAGTACTTC,CASSFPGAGEETQYF
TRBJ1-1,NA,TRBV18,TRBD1,TGTGCCAGCTCACCTTCCCAGGGGGCCCATGTGGAAGCTTTCTTT,CASSPSQGAHVEAFF
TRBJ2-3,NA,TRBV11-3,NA,TGTGCCAGCAGCTCCCATCCCTCAGATACGCAGTATTTT,CASSSHPSDTQYF
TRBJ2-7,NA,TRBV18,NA,TGTGCCAGCTCACCCTCGGGGAGGTCCTACGAGCAGTACTTC,CASSPSGRSYEQYF
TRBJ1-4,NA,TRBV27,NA,TGTGCCAGCAGTCCCCTAGCCACCTCGGGTGAAAAACTGTTTTTT,CASSPLATSGEKLFF
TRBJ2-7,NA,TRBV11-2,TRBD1,TGTGCCAGCAGCACACCGACAGGGGGCGACGAGCAGTACTTC,CASSTPTGGDEQYF
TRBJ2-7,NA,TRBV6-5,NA,TGTGCCAGCAGTTACGGGCAGGCGGGGATCTACGAGCAGTACTTC,CASSYGQAGIYEQYF
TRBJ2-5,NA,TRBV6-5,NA,TGTGCCAGCAGTTCCTCGGGGGCCCAAGAGACCCAGTACTTC,CASSSSGAQETQYF
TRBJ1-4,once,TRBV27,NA,TGTGCCAGCAGTTTATCTTCAGGGACCGGTAATGAAAAACTGTTTTTT,CASSLSSGTGNEKLFF
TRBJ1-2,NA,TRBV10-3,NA,TGTGCCATCAGTGAGACCATGACAGTTAACATGGGGCTAAATGGCTACACCTTC,CAISETMTVNMGLNGYTF
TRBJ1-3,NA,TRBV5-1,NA,TGCGCCAGCAGAATGGGCACGAACTCTGGAAACACCATATATTTT,CASRMGTNSGNTIYF
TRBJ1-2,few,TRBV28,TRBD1,TGTGCCACCACGTTATGGGACAGGGTCGATGGCTACACCTTC,CATTLWDRVDGYTF
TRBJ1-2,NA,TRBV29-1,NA,TGCAGCGTTGGGGACACCAGGGGCTACACCTTC,CSVGDTRGYTF
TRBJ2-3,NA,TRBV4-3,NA,TGCGCCAGCAGCCAAGGCGTCCTAAAAACAGATACGCAGTATTTT,CASSQGVLKTDTQYF
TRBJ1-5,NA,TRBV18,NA,TGTGCCAGCTCACCACGAGGGGGTCGGGGCAATCAGCCCCAGCATTTT,CASSPRGGRGNQPQHF
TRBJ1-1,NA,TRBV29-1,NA,TGCAGCGTTCCCTTGGGGGGGGCGTGGACTGAAGCTTTCTTT,CSVPLGGAWTEAFF
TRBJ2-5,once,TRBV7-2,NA,TGTGCCAGCAGCCGGGAGATAGTGGAGACCCAGTACTTC,CASSREIVETQYF
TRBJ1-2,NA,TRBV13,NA,TGTGCCAGCAGCAGAGCCTTGAGGGGTGACTATGGCTACACCTTC,CASSRALRGDYGYTF
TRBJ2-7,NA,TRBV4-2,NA,TGTGCCAGCAGCCAAGGAGTAAAGGGACAAGCAGCAACTATGCAGTACTTC,CASSQGVKGQAATMQYF
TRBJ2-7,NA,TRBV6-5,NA,TGTGCCAGCAGTTACGCAGGGAACTCCTACGAGCAGTACTTC,CASSYAGNSYEQYF
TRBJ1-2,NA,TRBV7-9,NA,TGTGCCAGCCGTGCCTCGGCTAACTATGGCTACACCTTC,CASRASANYGYTF
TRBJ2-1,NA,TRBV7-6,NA,TGTGCCAGCAGCTTTACACAACGAGGGGAGCAGTTCTTC,CASSFTQRGEQFF
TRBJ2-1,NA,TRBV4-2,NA,TGTGCCAGCAGCCATCACCCCGGGCAGTCCGGTGAGCAGTTCTTC,CASSHHPGQSGEQFF
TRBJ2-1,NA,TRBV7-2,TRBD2,TGTGCCAGCAGCTTAGCTAGCGGGTACAATGAGCAGTTCTTC,CASSLASGYNEQFF
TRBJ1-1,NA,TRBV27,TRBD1,TGTGCCAGCAACAGGGGCCCGAACACTGAAGCTTTCTTT,CASNRGPNTEAFF
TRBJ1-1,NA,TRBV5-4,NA,TGTGCCAGCAGCCCGGGGAGTGACACTGAAGCTTTCTTT,CASSPGSDTEAFF
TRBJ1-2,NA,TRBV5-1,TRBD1,TGCGCCAGCAGCTTGGAAGGGACAGGGGCAGTCGATGGCTACACCTTC,CASSLEGTGAVDGYTF
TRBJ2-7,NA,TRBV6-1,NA,TGTGCCAGCAGTGAAACTAGCAGCGAGCAGTACTTC,CASSETSSEQYF
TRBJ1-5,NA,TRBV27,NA,TGTGCCAGCAGTTGGCAAAGGGGTCAGCCCCAGCATTTT,CASSWQRGQPQHF
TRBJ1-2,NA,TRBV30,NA,TGTGCCTGGCACCGACAGGAGGGGGGCTACACCTTC,CAWHRQEGGYTF
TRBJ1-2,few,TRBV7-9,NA,TGTGCCAGCAGCTCATACGCCAGGGATTGGGGCTACACCTTC,CASSSYARDWGYTF
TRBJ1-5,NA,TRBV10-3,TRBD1,TGTGCCGGAAAAGGGGGCGGTGGCAATCAGCCCCAGCATTTT,CAGKGGGGNQPQHF